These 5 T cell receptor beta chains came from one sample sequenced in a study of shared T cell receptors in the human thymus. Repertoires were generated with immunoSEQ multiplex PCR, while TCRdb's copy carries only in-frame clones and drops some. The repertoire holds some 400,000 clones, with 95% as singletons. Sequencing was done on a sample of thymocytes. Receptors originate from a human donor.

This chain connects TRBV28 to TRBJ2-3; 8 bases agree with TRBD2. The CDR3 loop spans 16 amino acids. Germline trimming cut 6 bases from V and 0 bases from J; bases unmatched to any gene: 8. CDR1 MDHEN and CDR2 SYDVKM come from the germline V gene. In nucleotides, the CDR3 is TGTGCCAGCAGCGCCATTGAGCGGGAGAGCACAGATACGCAGTATTTT. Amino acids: CASSAIERESTDTQYF.

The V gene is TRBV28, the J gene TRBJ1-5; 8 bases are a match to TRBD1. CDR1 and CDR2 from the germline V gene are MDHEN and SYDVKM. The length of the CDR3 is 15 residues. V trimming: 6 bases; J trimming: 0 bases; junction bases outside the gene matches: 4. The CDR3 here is CASSWDRRSNQPQHF. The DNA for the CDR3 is TGTGCCAGCAGCTGGGACAGGCGTAGCAATCAGCCCCAGCATTTT.

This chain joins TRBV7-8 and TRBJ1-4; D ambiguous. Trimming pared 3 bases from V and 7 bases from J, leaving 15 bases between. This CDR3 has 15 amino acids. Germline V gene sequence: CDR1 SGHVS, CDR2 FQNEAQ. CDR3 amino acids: CASSFQHDLIEKLFF. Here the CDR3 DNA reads TGTGCCAGCAGCTTCCAGCACGATTTAATTGAAAAACTGTTTTTT.

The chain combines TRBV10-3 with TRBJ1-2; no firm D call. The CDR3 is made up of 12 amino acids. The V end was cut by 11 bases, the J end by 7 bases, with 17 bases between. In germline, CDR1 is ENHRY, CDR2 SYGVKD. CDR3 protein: CASLGGISGYTF. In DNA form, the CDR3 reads TGTGCCTCCCTTGGAGGGATAAGTGGCTACACCTTC.

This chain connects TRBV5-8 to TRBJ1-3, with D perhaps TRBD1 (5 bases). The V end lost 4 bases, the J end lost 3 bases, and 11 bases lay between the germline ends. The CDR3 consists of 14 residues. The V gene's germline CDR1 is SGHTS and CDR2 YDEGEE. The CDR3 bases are TGTGCCAGCAGCCCGGGGGGGGATGGAAACACCATATATTTT. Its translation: CASSPGGDGNTIYF.